A single sample gave rise to the 12 T cell receptor beta chains below, sequenced in a study of cytomegalovirus exposure and HLA in healthy donors. PCR amplification relied on 60 Vbeta primers (plus 13 Jbeta primers). Profiling relied on immunoSEQ multiplex PCR, and the TCRdb table lists in-frame clones only, not all of them. The profile shows about 160,000 clones, roughly 74% of them singletons. Sequencing was performed on PBMCs. The receptors derive from a male donor in good health and CMV-seronegative.

The rearrangement links TRBV6-1 to TRBJ2-3; D remains ambiguous. V lost 1 base, J lost 4 bases, and 6 bases lay in between. The CDR3 covers 13 residues. Germline V gene data show CDR1 as MNHNS and CDR2 as SASEGT. CDR3 residues: CASSEGAPDTQYF. CDR3 sequence (DNA): TGTGCCAGCAGTGAAGGAGCACCAGATACGCAGTATTTT.

The chain joins TRBV15 to TRBJ1-4; 8 positions agree with TRBD1. V dropped 4 bases and J dropped 8; count of bases not matched to a gene: 3. Germline loops: CDR1 LNHNV, CDR2 YYDKDF (reference sequence). This CDR3 is built from 13 residues. CDR3 sequence (DNA): TGTGCCACCAGCAAAGACAGGGGAGAAAAACTGTTTTTT. The encoded protein is CATSKDRGEKLFF.

This chain uses TRBV30 with TRBJ1-5, with D perhaps TRBD1 (5 bases). Germline CDR1 GTSNPN, CDR2 SVGIG (reference sequence). This CDR3 spans 15 amino acids. The V gene lost 1 base and the J gene lost 4 bases, with 14 bases spanning the gap. Here the CDR3 DNA reads TGTGCCTGGAGTGAAAAGGGACTGTGGAATCAGCCCCAGCATTTT. Its protein product is CAWSEKGLWNQPQHF. The full variable domain, its missing parts supplied by reference TRBV30 and TRBJ1-5, is SQTIHQWPATLVQPVGSPLSLECTVEGTSNPNLYWYRQAAGRGLQLLFYSVGIGQISSEVPQNLSASRPQDRQFILSSKKLLLSDSGFYLCAWSEKGLWNQPQHFGDGTRLSIL.

This clone was observed once. V usage is TRBV29-1 and J usage is TRBJ2-2, with 14 bases that match TRBD2. J lost 8 bases, V lost 4 bases, and 12 bases had no gene match. Per the germline V gene, CDR1 is SQVTM and CDR2 is ANQGSEA. This CDR3 is built from 17 residues. CDR3 amino acids: CSVAPPGLAGVSGELFF. The CDR3 coding sequence is TGCAGCGTTGCCCCCCCGGGACTAGCGGGAGTATCTGGGGAGCTGTTTTTT.

The chain links TRBV10-3 to TRBJ2-1, with 7 nucleotides matching TRBD2. Losses at the gene ends were 0 bases for V and 9 bases for J; bases not matched to a gene: 11. CDR3 length: 16 residues. Germline V lookup: CDR1 ENHRY, CDR2 SYGVKD. The CDR3 DNA follows: TGTGCCATCAGTGAGTCGGTGGGAGGGAGAGGCGGTGAGCAGTTCTTC. Amino acids: CAISESVGGRGGEQFF.

This clone appeared a single time. V and J are TRBV6-1 and TRBJ2-2, with TRBD1 matching 7 bases. In germline, CDR1 is MNHNS, CDR2 SASEGT. This CDR3 has 16 amino acids. V lost 2 bases to trimming and J lost 2 bases; unmatched junction nucleotides: 5. The DNA of the CDR3 is TGTGCCAGCAGTGAAAGGGGGCCCCAAAACACCGGGGAGCTGTTTTTT. This sequence encodes CASSERGPQNTGELFF.

V is TRBV12-5 and J is TRBJ2-1; no reliable D call. V was cut by 4 bases and J by 8 bases, with 12 bases left in between. Germline V gene data show CDR1 as LGHNT and CDR2 as FRNRAP. The CDR3 covers 13 residues. The CDR3 DNA is TGTGCTAGTGGTTGGAGCCTGCAACATGAGCAGTTCTTC. Protein sequence: CASGWSLQHEQFF.

This CDR3 is CASGQGASTEAFF. The CDR3 coding sequence is TGTGCCAGCGGTCAGGGGGCGTCCACTGAAGCTTTCTTT. The rearrangement joins TRBV6-5 to TRBJ1-1, with TRBD1 identical over 8 bases. Germline lookup yields CDR1 MNHEY and CDR2 SVGAGI. The CDR3 extends over 13 amino acids. The V gene end was trimmed by 8 bases and the J gene end by 4 bases; junction bases not matched to a gene: 6.

V is TRBV7-6 and J is TRBJ2-3, with TRBD2 matching 9 bases. This CDR3 is built from 15 residues. V lost 5 bases, J lost 2 bases, and 5 bases stayed unmatched. Germline V gives CDR1 SGHVS, CDR2 FNYEAQ. CDR3 loop: CASSERGAITDTQYF. The DNA for the CDR3 is TGTGCCAGCAGCGAGCGGGGGGCTATCACAGATACGCAGTATTTT.

This clone has just a few counts. The chain couples TRBV11-2 to TRBJ2-5; a weak D match, TRBD2 (6 bases). From germline, CDR1 is SGHAT and CDR2 FQNNGV. The CDR3 extends over 14 amino acids. V lost 5 bases and J 0 bases, leaving 10 bases between the germline ends. CDR3 DNA: TGTGCCAGCAGCCCGGGACTGGACCAAGAGACCCAGTACTTC. This gives the protein CASSPGLDQETQYF.

The chain is built from TRBV11-1 and TRBJ2-7; 13 nucleotides line up with TRBD2. The ends lost 5 bases at V and 2 bases at J; junction bases unmatched: 9. The CDR3 totals 17 residues. Germline V lookup: CDR1 SGHAT, CDR2 FQDESV (reference sequence). The CDR3 here is CASSPGLAGDNPYEQYF. The CDR3 DNA follows: TGTGCCAGCAGCCCCGGACTAGCGGGAGACAACCCCTACGAGCAGTACTTC.

This clone was counted between two and nine times. The chain employs TRBV6-5 and TRBJ1-5; the D gene is possibly TRBD1 (5 bases). The CDR3 is 13 residues long. The germline gives CDR1 MNHEY, CDR2 SVGAGI. V was shortened by 7 bases and J by 1 base, with 8 bases between the two germline ends. The chain's CDR3 is CASTGGSNQPQHF. CDR3 bases: TGTGCCAGCACGGGGGGGAGCAATCAGCCCCAGCATTTT.